This T cell receptor beta chain came from a study of regulatory T cells in long-lasting Graves disease. Across the study: In persistent Graves' disease, antithyroid drugs had been taken for over 5 years and TSH receptor antibodies stayed positive.

iRepertoire HTBI primers and Arm-PCR of CDR3 regions built TCR beta libraries. A single record per CDR3 protein comes from TCRdb applying MiXCR to the multiplex PCR reads. Seen here are over 650,000 distinct CDR3 sequences, around 30% observed once, and the top ten hold around 40%. Time point defined: persistent/refractory GD, antithyroid drugs over 5 years with positive TRAb. Preparation of the TCR library used RNA extracted from PBMCs. General study points: The study found persistent patients shared more public clonotypes (roughly 2,500) than new patients (966). The small sample size may have reduced accuracy. Under persistent disease, TRBV28, TRBJ1-2 and TRBJ2-5 were used preferentially.

Germline lookup yields CDR1 MGHDK and CDR2 SYGVNS. The junction had 6 bases not matched to a gene; V was cut back by 4 bases and J by 8 bases. This CDR3 has 14 amino acids. To note about this clonotype: Antigen specificity is unknown.

The source was peripheral blood mononuclear cells (PBMCs), collected when the disease was refractory, from a patient treated with antithyroid drugs. The chain employs TRBV25-1 and TRBJ1-2, with 11 bases aligning to TRBD1. The source is a female donor with Graves disease. CDR3: CASSVGQGAKGYTF. CDR3 nucleotide sequence: TGTGCCAGCAGTGTAGGACAGGGGGCGAAAGGCTACACCTTC.